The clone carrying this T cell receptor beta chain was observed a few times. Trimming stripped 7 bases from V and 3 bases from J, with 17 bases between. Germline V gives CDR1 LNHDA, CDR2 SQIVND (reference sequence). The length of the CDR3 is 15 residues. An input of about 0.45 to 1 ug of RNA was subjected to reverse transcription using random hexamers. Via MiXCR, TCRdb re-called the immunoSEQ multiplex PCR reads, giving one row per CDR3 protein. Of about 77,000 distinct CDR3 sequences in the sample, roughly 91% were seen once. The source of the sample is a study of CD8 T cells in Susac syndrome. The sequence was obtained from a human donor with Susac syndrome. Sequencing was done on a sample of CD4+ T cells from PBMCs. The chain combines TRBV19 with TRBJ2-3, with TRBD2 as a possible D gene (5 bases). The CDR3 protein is CASKGIAPGTDTQYF. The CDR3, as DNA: TGTGCCAGTAAAGGGATTGCCCCGGGGACAGATACGCAGTATTTT. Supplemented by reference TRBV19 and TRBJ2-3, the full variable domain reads DGGITQSPKYLFRKEGQNVTLSCEQNLNHDAMYWYRQDPGQGLRLIYYSQIVNDFQKGDIAEGYSVSREKKESFPLTVTSAQKNPTAFYLCASKGIAPGTDTQYFGPGTRLTVL.